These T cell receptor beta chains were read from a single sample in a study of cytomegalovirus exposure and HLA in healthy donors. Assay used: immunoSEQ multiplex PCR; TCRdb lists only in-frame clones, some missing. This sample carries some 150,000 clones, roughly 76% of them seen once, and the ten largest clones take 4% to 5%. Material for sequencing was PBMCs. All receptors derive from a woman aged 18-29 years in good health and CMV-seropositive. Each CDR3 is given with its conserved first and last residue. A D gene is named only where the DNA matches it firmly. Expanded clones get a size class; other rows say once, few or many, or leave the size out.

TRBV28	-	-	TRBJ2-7	CASSLVQARPTTYEQYF	TGTGCCAGCAGTTTAGTCCAGGCCAGGCCGACTACCTACGAGCAGTACTTC
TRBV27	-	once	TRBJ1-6	CASSLRTPGGVYNSPLHF	TGTGCCAGCAGTTTACGCACCCCGGGGGGGGTCTATAATTCACCCCTCCACTTT
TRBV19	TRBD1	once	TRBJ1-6	CASSPGQARNNSPLHF	TGTGCCAGTAGTCCGGGACAGGCGCGGAATAATTCACCCCTCCACTTT
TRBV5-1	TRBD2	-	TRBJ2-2	CASRSLAGGANTGELFF	TGCGCCAGCAGGAGTCTAGCGGGGGGGGCGAACACCGGGGAGCTGTTTTTT
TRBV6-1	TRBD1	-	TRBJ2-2	CASRDRGRIAGELFF	TGTGCCAGCAGGGACAGGGGAAGAATTGCCGGGGAGCTGTTTTTT
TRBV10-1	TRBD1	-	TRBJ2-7	CASSRQGTYEQYF	TGCGCCAGCAGCCGACAGGGGACCTACGAGCAGTACTTC
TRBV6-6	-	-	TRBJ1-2	CASNPVGGSLYGYTF	TGTGCCAGCAATCCCGTTGGGGGGAGCCTCTATGGCTACACCTTC
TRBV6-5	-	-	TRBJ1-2	CASSNNNYGYTF	TGTGCCAGCAGTAATAATAACTATGGCTACACCTTC
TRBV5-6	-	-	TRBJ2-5	CASSFQHSQETQYF	TGTGCCAGCAGCTTTCAACATTCCCAAGAGACCCAGTACTTC
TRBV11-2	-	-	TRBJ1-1	CASSLDGGVEAFF	TGTGCCAGCAGCTTAGATGGCGGGGTGGAAGCTTTCTTT
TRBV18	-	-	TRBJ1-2	CASSPRGGDHGYTF	TGTGCCAGCTCACCACGCGGAGGGGACCATGGCTACACCTTC
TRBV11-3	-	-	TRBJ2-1	CASSSNRVSEQFF	TGTGCCAGCAGCTCGAACAGGGTCAGTGAGCAGTTCTTC
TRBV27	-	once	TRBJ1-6	CASSGRGLFDSPLHF	TGTGCCAGCAGCGGGCGGGGCTTGTTTGATTCACCCCTCCACTTT
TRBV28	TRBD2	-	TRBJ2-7	CASYSGGAGAGLYEQYF	TGTGCCAGCTACTCGGGGGGGGCGGGTGCCGGCCTTTACGAGCAGTACTTC
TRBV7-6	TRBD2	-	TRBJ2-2	CASSLTSGAYTGELFF	TGTGCCAGCAGCTTGACTAGCGGGGCATACACCGGGGAGCTGTTTTTT
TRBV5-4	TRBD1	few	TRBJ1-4	CASSVTGVNEKLFF	TGTGCCAGCAGCGTGACAGGGGTGAATGAAAAACTGTTTTTT
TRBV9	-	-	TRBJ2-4	CASSVGFGSTPSIQYF	TGTGCCAGCAGCGTAGGCTTTGGGAGTACCCCATCCATTCAGTACTTC
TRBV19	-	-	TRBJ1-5	CASSPSLSSQPQHF	TGTGCCAGTAGCCCCTCCCTCTCCAGTCAGCCCCAGCATTTT
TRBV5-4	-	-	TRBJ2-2	CASSPTGDTGELFF	TGTGCCAGCAGCCCTACGGGGGACACCGGGGAGCTGTTTTTT
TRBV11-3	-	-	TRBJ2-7	CASSLATGSEQYF	TGTGCCAGCAGCTTAGCCACAGGGAGCGAGCAGTACTTC
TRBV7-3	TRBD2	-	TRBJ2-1	CASSPLPLAGGRGEQFF	TGTGCCAGCAGCCCCCTACCCCTAGCGGGGGGGCGTGGTGAGCAGTTCTTC
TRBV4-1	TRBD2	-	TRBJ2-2	CASSQPAGGLTGELFF	TGCGCCAGCAGCCAACCAGCGGGGGGGCTGACCGGGGAGCTGTTTTTT
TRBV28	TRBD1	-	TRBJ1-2	CASTLGQRTYGYTF	TGTGCCAGCACGTTGGGACAGAGGACCTATGGCTACACCTTC
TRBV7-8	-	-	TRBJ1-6	CATRGEDGSPLHF	TGTGCCACCCGGGGGGAGGATGGTTCACCCCTCCACTTT
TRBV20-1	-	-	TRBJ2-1	CSARWLQEQFF	TGCAGTGCTAGATGGCTCCAGGAGCAGTTCTTC
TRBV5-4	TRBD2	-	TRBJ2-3	CASSWGGKDTQYF	TGTGCCAGCAGCTGGGGAGGGAAAGATACGCAGTATTTT
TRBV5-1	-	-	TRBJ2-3	CASSSNSGADTQYF	TGCGCCAGCAGCTCAAACTCAGGGGCAGATACGCAGTATTTT
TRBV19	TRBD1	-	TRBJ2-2	CASRGQFHTGEMFF	TGTGCCAGTCGGGGACAGTTCCACACCGGGGAGATGTTTTTT
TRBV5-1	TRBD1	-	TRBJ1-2	CASCPTGGDYGYTF	TGCGCCAGCTGTCCGACAGGGGGAGACTATGGCTACACCTTC
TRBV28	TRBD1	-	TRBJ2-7	CASSLSPGTGKYEQYF	TGTGCCAGCAGTTTATCCCCCGGGACAGGGAAATACGAGCAGTACTTC
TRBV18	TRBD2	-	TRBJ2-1	CASSPPVGGSYNEQFF	TGTGCCAGCTCACCACCGGTCGGGGGGTCCTACAATGAGCAGTTCTTC
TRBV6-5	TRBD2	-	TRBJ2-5	CASSKLAGGPETQYF	TGTGCCAGCAGTAAGCTAGCGGGGGGGCCTGAGACCCAGTACTTC
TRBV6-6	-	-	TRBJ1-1	CASSYLPRSDEKAFF	TGTGCCAGCAGTTACCTCCCCAGGTCCGATGAAAAAGCTTTCTTT
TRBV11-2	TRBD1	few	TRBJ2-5	CASSLGTGSSRTQYF	TGTGCCAGCAGCTTAGGGACAGGGAGTTCTCGGACCCAGTACTTC
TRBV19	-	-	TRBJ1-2	CAVYRESYGYTF	TGTGCCGTATACAGGGAGAGCTATGGCTACACCTTC
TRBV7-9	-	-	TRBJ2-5	CASSARKTGVQETQYF	TGTGCCAGCAGCGCACGAAAGACGGGGGTCCAAGAGACCCAGTACTTC
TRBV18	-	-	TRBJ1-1	CASSPLADQNTEAFF	TGTGCCAGCTCACCATTGGCAGATCAGAACACTGAAGCTTTCTTT
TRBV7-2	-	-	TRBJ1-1	CASSPQTVNTEAFF	TGTGCCAGCAGCCCACAGACAGTTAACACTGAAGCTTTCTTT
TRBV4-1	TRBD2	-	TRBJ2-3	CASSQVLAAADTQYF	TGCGCCAGCAGCCAAGTGCTAGCGGCCGCAGATACGCAGTATTTT
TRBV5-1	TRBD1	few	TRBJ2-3	CASSTGTGDTDTQYF	TGCGCCAGCAGCACCGGGACAGGGGACACAGATACGCAGTATTTT
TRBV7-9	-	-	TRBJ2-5	CASSFGGGAETQYF	TGTGCCAGCAGCTTTGGAGGGGGCGCGGAGACCCAGTACTTC
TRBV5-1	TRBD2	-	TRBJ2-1	CASSRTSGGLSSYNEQFF	TGCGCCAGCAGCCGGACTAGCGGGGGGCTCAGCTCCTACAATGAGCAGTTCTTC
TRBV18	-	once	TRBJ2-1	CASSVSRVRDNEQFF	TGTGCCAGCTCAGTCAGTAGAGTGAGGGACAATGAGCAGTTCTTC
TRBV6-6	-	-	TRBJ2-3	CASSYFRATDTQYF	TGTGCCAGCAGTTACTTCAGGGCGACAGATACGCAGTATTTT
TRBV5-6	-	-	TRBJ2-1	CASSLGTAYNEQFF	TGTGCCAGCAGCTTGGGGACAGCTTACAATGAGCAGTTCTTC
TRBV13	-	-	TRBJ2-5	CVSSFWAYKQETQYF	TGTGTCAGCAGCTTTTGGGCGTACAAACAAGAGACCCAGTACTTC
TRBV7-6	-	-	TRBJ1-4	CASSLRYSGTEKLFF	TGTGCCAGCAGCTTACGGTACAGTGGAACTGAAAAACTGTTTTTT
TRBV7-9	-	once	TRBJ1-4	CASSFSNEKLFF	TGTGCCAGCAGCTTTAGTAATGAAAAACTGTTTTTT